This T cell receptor (beta chain) was sequenced during a study of shared clonotypes between healthy human individuals. The wider study: Every donor yielded three CD4 naive, three CD4 memory, two CD8 naive and one CD8 memory plate.

Points on this clone: Its specificity is unknown. The same CDR3 arises from other DNA sequences in this sample as well.

Positive CCR7 selection of CD45RO-negative cells yielded the naive CD8 cells, and terminally differentiated effector memory CD45RA+ cells were excluded. V lost 4 bases and J lost 3; bases outside the gene matches: 4. Per the germline V gene, CDR1 is MNHEY and CDR2 is SMNVEV (reference sequence). This CDR3 comprises 14 residues. Study-level results: Few donors restricted represented genetic and exposure-history diversity.

Genomic DNA belonging to each subset was distributed in equal measure over several immunoSEQ plates. Libraries were prepared by immunoSEQ multiplex PCR; TCRdb keeps only in-frame clonotypes and omits some of them. Of approximately 2,000,000 clones listed, over 85% are singletons. The rearrangement links TRBV27 to TRBJ2-7; 9 nucleotides agree with TRBD1. The origin of this receptor is a man aged 18-30 years in good health. Some clones in this sample may be carry-over from other donors' samples. The specimen sequenced was naive CD8+ T cells from PBMCs. CDR3 in DNA: TGTGCCAGCAGTTCGGGACAGGGATTCTACGAGCAGTACTTC. Translation gives CASSSGQGFYEQYF.